This T cell receptor (beta chain) was obtained from a study of Graves' ophthalmopathy and Graves' hyperthyroidism. Notes on the study in general: The model predicted progression of ophthalmopathy with a sensitivity of approximately 68%, and its specificity was under 75%.

Per the germline V gene, CDR1 is SGHNT and CDR2 is YYREEE (reference sequence). This CDR3 is built from 15 residues. RNA transcripts provided the template for amplifying TCR beta CDR3 regions. Second-round multiplex PCR followed a first-round RT-PCR using HTBI primers. TCRdb reprocessed the multiplex PCR reads with MiXCR, giving one entry per CDR3 protein. Of a few hundred thousand distinct CDR3 sequences listed, under 45% are singletons. Newly diagnosed, the hyperthyroidism patients had under 2 months' duration and were aged 18 to 65. Other autoimmune disease, uncontrolled infection, pregnancy and lactation led to exclusion. This clonotype was found once. The antigen remains undetermined. Compared with germline, one end of the junction differs, possibly owing to a read error.

The specimen sequenced was peripheral blood or thyroid tissue (not recorded which). The chain uses TRBV5-4 and TRBJ1-3; D gene uncertain. The receptor was derived from an adult man with Graves' hyperthyroidism. The chain's CDR3 is CASSLAPGVGSTTYF. The CDR3 nucleotides are TGTGCCAGCAGCTTGGCCCCCGGGGTTGGAAGCACCACATATTTT.